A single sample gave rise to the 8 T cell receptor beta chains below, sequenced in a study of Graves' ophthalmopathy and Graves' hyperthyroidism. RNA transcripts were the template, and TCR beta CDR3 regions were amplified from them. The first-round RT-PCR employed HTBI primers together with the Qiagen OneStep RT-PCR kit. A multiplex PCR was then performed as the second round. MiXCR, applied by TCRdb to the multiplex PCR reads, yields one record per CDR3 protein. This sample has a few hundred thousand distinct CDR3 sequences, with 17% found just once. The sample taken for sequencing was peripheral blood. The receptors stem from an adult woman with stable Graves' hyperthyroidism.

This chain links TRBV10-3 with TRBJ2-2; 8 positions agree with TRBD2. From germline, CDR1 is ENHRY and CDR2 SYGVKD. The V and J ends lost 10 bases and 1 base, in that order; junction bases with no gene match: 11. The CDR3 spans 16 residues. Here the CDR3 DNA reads TGTGCCACCAGCCCCCGGGAGGGTAGGAACACCGGGGAGCTGTTTTTT. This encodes CATSPREGRNTGELFF.

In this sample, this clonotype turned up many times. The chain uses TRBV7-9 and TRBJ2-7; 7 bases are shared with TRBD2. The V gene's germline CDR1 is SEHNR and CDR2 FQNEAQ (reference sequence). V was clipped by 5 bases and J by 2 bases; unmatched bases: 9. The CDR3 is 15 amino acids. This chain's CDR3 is CASSPPTSPAYEQYF. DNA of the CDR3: TGTGCCAGCAGCCCCCCGACTAGCCCCGCCTACGAGCAGTACTTC.

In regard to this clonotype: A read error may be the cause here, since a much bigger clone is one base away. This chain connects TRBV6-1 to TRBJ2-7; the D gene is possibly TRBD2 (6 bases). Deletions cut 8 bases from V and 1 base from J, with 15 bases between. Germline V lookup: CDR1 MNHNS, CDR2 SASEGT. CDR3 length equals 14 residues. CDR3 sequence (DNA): TGTGCCAGCTCCCCGGACTACGAATCCTACGAGCAGTACGTC. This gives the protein CASSPDYESYEQYV.

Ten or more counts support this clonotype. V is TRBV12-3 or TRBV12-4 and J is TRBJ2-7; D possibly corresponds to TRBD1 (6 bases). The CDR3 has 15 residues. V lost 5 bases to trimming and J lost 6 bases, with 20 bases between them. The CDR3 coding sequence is TGTGCCAGCAGTCCACCGAGGGGGAGAGGGGCCGAGCAGTACTTC. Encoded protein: CASSPPRGRGAEQYF.

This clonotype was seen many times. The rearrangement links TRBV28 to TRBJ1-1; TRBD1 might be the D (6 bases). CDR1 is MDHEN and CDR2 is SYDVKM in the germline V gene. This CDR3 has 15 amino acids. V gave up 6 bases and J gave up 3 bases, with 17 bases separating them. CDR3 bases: TGTGCCAGCAGCCGCCGGACAGTGGGGGACACTGAAGCTTTCTTT. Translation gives CASSRRTVGDTEAFF. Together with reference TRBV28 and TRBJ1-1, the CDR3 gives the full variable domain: DVKVTQSSRYLVKRTGEKVFLECVQDMDHENMFWYRQDPGLGLRLIYFSYDVKMKEKGDIPEGYSVSREKKERFSLILESASTNQTSMYLCASSRRTVGDTEAFFGQGTRLTVV.

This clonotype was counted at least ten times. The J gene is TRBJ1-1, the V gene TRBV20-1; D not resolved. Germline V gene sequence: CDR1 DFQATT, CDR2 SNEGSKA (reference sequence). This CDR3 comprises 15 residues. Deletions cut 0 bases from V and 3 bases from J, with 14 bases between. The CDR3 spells CSARDRSFADTEAFF. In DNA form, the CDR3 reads TGCAGTGCTAGAGATCGATCTTTTGCTGACACTGAAGCTTTCTTT.

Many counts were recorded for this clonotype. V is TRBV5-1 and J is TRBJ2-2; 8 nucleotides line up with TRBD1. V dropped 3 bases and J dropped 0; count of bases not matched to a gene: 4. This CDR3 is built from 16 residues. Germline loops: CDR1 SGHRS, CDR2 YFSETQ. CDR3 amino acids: CASSWTGIPNTGELFF. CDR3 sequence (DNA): TGCGCCAGCAGCTGGACAGGGATCCCGAACACCGGGGAGCTGTTTTTT. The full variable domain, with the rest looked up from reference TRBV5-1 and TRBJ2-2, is KAGVTQTPRYLIKTRGQQVTLSCSPISGHRSVSWYQQTPGQGLQFLFEYFSETQRNKGNFPGRFSGRQFSNSRSEMNVSTLELGDSALYLCASSWTGIPNTGELFFGEGSRLTVL.

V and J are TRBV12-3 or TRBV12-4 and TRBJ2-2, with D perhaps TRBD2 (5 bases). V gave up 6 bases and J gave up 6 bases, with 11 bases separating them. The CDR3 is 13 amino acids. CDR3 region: CASRPSGAGELFF. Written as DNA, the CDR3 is TGTGCCAGCAGACCGAGCGGCGCCGGGGAGCTGTTTTTT.